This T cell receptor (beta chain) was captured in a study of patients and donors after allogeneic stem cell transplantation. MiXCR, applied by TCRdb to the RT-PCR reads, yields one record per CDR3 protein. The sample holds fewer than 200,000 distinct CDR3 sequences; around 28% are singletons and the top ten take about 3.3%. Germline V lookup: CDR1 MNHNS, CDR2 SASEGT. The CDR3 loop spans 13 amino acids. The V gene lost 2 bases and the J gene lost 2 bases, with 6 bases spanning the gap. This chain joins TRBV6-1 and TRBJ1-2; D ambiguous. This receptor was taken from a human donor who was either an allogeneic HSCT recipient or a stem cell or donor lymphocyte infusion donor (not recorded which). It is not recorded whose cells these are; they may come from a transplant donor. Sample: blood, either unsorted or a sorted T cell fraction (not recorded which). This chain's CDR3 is CASSEQTNYGYTF. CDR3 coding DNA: TGTGCCAGCAGTGAACAAACCAACTATGGCTACACCTTC.